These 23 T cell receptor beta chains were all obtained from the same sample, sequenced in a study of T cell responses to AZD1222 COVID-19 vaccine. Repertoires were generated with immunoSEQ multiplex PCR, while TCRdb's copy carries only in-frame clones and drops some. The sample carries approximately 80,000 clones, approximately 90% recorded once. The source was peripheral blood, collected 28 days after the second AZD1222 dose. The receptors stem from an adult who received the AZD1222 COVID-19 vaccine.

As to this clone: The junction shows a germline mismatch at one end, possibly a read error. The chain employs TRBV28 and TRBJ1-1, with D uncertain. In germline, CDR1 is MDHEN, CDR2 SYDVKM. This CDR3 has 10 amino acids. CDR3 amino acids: CASSPRPPIF. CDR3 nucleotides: TGTGCCAGCAGCCCCAGGCCCCCCATCTTT.

CDR3 sequence (DNA): TGTGCCAGCAGTTACTCGACAGTTTACAATGAGCAGTTCTTC. Protein sequence: CASSYSTVYNEQFF. The rearrangement joins TRBV6-5 to TRBJ2-1; possibly TRBD1 for D (5 bases). The V end was cut by 0 bases, the J end by 4 bases, with 7 bases between. This CDR3 has 14 residues. Per the germline V gene, CDR1 is MNHEY and CDR2 is SVGAGI.

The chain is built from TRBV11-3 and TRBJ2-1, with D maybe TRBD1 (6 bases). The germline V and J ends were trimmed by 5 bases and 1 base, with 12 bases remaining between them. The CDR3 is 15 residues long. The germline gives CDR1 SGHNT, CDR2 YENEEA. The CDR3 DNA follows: TGTGCCAGCAGCGGTCAGGGGTGGTCCTACAATGAGCAGTTCTTC. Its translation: CASSGQGWSYNEQFF.

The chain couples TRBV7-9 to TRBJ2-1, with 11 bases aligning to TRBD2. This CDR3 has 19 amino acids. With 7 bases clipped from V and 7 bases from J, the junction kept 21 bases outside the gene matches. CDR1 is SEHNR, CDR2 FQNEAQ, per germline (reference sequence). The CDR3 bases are TGTGCCAGCACTCGGTACAGGGGGATTAGTAGCGGGAGGGTTAATGAGCAGTTCTTC. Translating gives CASTRYRGISSGRVNEQFF.

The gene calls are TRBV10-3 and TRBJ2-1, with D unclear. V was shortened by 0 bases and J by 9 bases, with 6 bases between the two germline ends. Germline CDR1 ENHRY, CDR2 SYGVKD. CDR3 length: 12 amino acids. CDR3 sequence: CAISESLLEQFF. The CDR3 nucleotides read TGTGCCATCAGTGAGTCCCTACTTGAGCAGTTCTTC.

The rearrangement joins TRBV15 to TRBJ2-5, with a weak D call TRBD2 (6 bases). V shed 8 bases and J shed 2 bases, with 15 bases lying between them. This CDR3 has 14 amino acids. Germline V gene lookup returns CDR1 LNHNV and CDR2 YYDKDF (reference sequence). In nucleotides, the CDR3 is TGTGCCACCGAGGGACTGTTCAGTCAAGAGACCCAGTACTTC. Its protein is CATEGLFSQETQYF.

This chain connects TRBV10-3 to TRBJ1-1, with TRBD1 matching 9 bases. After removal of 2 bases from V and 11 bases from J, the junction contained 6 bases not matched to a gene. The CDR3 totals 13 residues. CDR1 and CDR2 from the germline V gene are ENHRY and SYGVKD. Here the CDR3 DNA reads TGTGCCATCAGTGAGGGGGGACAGGGCAGCGCTTTCTTT. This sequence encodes CAISEGGQGSAFF.

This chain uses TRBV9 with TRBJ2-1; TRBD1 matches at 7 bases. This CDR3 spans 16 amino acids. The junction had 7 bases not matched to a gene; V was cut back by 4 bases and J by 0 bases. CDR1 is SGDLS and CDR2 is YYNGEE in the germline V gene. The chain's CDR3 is CASSLGTASSYNEQFF. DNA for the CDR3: TGTGCCAGCAGCCTCGGGACAGCTAGCTCCTACAATGAGCAGTTCTTC.

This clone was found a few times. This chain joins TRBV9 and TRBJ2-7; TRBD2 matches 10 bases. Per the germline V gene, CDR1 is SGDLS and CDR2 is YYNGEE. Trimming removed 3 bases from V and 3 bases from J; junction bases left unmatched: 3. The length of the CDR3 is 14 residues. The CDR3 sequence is CASSGSGGGYEQYF. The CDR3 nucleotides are TGTGCCAGCAGCGGCAGCGGGGGGGGCTACGAGCAGTACTTC.

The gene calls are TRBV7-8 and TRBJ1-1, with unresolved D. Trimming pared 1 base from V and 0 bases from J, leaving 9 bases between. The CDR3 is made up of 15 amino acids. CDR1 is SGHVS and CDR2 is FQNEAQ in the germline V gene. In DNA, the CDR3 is TGTGCCAGCAGCTTAGTGGGCACCTTGAACACTGAAGCTTTCTTT. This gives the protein CASSLVGTLNTEAFF.

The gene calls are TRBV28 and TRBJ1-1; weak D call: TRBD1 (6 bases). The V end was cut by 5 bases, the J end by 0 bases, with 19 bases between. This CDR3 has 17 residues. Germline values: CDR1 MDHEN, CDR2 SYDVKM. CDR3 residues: CASSPATGRVVNTEAFF. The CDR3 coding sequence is TGTGCCAGCAGTCCTGCTACAGGGCGGGTTGTGAACACTGAAGCTTTCTTT.

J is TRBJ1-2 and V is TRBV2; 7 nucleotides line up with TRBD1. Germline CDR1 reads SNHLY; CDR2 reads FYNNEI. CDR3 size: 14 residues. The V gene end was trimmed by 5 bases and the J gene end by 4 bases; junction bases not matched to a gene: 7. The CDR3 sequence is CASSPGGTAYGYTF. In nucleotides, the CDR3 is TGTGCCAGCAGTCCGGGGGGGACAGCCTATGGCTACACCTTC.

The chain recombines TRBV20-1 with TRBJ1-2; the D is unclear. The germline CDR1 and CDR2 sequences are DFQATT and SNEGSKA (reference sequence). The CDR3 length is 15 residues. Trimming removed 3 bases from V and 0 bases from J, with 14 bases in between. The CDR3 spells CSASVEASSNYGYTF. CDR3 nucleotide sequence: TGCAGTGCTAGTGTAGAAGCCTCTTCTAACTATGGCTACACCTTC.

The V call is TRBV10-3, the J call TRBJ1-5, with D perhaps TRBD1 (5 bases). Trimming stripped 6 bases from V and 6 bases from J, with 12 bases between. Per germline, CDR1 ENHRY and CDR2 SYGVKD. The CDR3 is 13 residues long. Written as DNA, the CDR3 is TGTGCCATCAGCGCGCAGGGTTCTCAGCCCCAGCATTTT. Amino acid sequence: CAISAQGSQPQHF.

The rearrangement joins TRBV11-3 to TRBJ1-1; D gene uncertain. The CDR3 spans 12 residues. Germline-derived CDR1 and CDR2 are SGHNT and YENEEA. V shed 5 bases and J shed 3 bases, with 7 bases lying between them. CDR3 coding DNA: TGTGCCAGCAGCCCAGAGGACACTGAAGCTTTCTTT. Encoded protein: CASSPEDTEAFF.

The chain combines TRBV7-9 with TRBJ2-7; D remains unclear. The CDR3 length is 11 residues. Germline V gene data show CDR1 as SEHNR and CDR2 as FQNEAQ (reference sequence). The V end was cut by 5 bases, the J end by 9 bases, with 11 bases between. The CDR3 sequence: CASSRPPGQYF. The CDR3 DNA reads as TGTGCCAGCAGCCGCCCGCCCGGGCAGTACTTC.

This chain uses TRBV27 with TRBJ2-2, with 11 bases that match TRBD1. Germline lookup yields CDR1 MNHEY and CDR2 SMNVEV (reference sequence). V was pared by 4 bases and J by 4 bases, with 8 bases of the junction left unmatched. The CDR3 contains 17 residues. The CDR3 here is CASSSDRGRAPTGELFF. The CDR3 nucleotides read TGTGCCAGCAGTTCGGACAGGGGGCGGGCGCCCACCGGGGAGCTGTTTTTT.

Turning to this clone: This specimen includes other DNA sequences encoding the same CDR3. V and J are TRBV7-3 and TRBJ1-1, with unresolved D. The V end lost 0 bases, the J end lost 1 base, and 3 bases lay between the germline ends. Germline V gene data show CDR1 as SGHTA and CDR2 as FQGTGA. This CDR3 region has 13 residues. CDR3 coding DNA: TGTGCCAGCAGCTTAACGACGAACACTGAAGCTTTCTTT. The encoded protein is CASSLTTNTEAFF.

The CDR3 protein is CASSSRAGVGQPQHF. Written as DNA, the CDR3 is TGTGCCAGTAGTAGTAGGGCAGGGGTAGGTCAGCCCCAGCATTTT. The rearrangement uses TRBV19 and TRBJ1-5; TRBD1 is a possible D gene (6 bases). Trimming took 4 bases from V and 6 from J, leaving 16 bases between them. Germline V gives CDR1 LNHDA, CDR2 SQIVND (reference sequence). The CDR3 length is 15 residues.

Here the CDR3 reads CASSRRQGAVNTGELFF. CDR3 in DNA: TGTGCCAGCAGCCGAAGACAGGGGGCCGTCAACACCGGGGAGCTGTTTTTT. This chain uses TRBV7-8 with TRBJ2-2, with TRBD1 identical over 10 bases. This CDR3 has 17 residues. V lost 5 bases to trimming and J lost 2 bases; unmatched junction nucleotides: 8. Germline V lookup: CDR1 SGHVS, CDR2 FQNEAQ.

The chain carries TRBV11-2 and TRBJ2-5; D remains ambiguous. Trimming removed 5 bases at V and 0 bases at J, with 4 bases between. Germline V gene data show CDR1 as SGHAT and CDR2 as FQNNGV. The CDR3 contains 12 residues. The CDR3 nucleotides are TGTGCCAGCAGCCCCTACCAAGAGACCCAGTACTTC. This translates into CASSPYQETQYF.

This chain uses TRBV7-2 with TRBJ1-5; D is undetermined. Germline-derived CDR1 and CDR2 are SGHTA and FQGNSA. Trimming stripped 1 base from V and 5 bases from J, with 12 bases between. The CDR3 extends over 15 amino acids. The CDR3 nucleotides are TGTGCCAGCAGCTTAGAATTCCAGCCCCATCAGCCCCAGCATTTT. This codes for CASSLEFQPHQPQHF.

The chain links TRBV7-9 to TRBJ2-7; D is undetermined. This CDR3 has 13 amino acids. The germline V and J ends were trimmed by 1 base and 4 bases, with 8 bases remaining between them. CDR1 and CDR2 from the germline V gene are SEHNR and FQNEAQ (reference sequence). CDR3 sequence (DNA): TGTGCCAGCAGCTTAGGCGTTAGTTACGAGCAGTACTTC. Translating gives CASSLGVSYEQYF.